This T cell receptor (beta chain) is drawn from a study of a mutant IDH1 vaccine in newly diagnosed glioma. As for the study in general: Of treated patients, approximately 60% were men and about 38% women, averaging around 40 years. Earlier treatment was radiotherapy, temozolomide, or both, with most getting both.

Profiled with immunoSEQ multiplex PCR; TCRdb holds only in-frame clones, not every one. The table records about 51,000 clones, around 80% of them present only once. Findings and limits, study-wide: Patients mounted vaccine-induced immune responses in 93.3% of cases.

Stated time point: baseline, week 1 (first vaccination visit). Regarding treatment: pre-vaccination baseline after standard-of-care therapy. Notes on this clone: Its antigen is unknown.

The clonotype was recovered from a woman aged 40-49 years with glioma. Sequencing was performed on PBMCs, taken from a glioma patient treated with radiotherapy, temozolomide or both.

The CDR3 loop reads CASSEATSGGRQYF. CDR3 sequence (DNA): TGCGCCAGCAGTGAGGCGACTAGCGGGGGAAGGCAGTACTTC. The chain carries TRBV10-1 and TRBJ2-7; 12 bases agree with TRBD2. CDR1 is WNHNN and CDR2 is SYGVQD in the germline V gene (reference sequence). V dropped 2 bases and J dropped 9; count of bases not matched to a gene: 5. There are 14 residues in the CDR3.